This TCR beta chain is drawn from a study of CD8+ T cells in alopecia areata. Study-level results: With patients, TCR sharing proved less clear than in mice, a difference possibly related to HLA.

Sequencing used cDNA as its template, made by extracting RNA and reverse transcribing it. Data came from immunoSEQ multiplex PCR; TCRdb stores just in-frame clones and leaves some out. Of 130,000 to 150,000 clones listed, roughly 58% are singletons. On this clone itself: Its cognate antigen is unknown.

Isolation of CD4+ and CD8+ T cells from PBMCs was achieved by sorting. The sample comprised CD8+ T cells sorted from blood. The origin of this receptor is a human donor in good health.

The chain's CDR3 is CASSYSWDNTEAFF. CDR3 DNA: TGTGCCAGCAGTTACTCGTGGGACAACACTGAAGCTTTCTTT. V gene TRBV6-5 combines with J gene TRBJ1-1, with D perhaps TRBD1 (5 bases). This CDR3 is 14 amino acids long. Trimming took 0 bases from V and 2 from J, leaving 7 bases between them. Germline lookup yields CDR1 MNHEY and CDR2 SVGAGI.